This T cell receptor (beta chain) emerged from a study of cytomegalovirus exposure and HLA in healthy donors. General study results and limits: Sequencing likely generated an artifact that appeared as a cluster of highly shared sequence variants.

Primers for the PCR totalled 60 Vbeta and 13 Jbeta. Data came from immunoSEQ multiplex PCR; TCRdb stores just in-frame clones and leaves some out. The sample records some 150,000 clones, over 60% being singletons. With respect to this clone: Its target is unknown.

Germline loops: CDR1 SGHNT, CDR2 YYREEE (reference sequence). This CDR3 has 17 residues. V lost 0 bases and J lost 6, with 20 bases in between. The clonotype was recovered from a male donor in good health and CMV-seronegative. This rearrangement joins TRBV5-4 to TRBJ2-3; a possible D gene is TRBD1 (6 bases). The sequencing sample was made of PBMCs. The DNA for the CDR3 is TGTGCCAGCAGCTTGGGTCATGAGGGGGTGGTAGTGGATACGCAGTATTTT. Translating gives CASSLGHEGVVVDTQYF.